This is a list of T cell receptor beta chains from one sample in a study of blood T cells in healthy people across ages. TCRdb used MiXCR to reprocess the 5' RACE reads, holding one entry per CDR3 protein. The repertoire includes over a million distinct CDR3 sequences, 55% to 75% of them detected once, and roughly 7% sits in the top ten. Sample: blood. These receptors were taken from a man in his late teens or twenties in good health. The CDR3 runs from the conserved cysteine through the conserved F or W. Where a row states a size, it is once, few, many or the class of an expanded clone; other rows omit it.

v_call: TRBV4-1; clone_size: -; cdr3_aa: CASSHPMAGKKDGYTF
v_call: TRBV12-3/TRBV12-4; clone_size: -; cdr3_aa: CASRNITGQGRLYGYTF
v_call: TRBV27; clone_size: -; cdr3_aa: CASSFEGTSTDTQYF
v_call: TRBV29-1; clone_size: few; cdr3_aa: CSVVDSGSTDTQYF
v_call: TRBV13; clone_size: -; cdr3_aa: CASSQTGAGNYEQYF
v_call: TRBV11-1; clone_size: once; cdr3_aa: CASSPRARVAGDAYNEQFF
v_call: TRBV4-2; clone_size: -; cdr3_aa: CASSQRAPENQPQHF
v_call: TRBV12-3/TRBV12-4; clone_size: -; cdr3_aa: CASRRQGTGSPLHF
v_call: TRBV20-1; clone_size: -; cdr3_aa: CSASGPIDRDWETQYF
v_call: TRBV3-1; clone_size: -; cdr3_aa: CASSQAIQGAGSNQPQHF
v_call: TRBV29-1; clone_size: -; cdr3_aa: CSVAQDRVNTGELFF
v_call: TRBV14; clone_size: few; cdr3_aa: CASSHPIQETQYF
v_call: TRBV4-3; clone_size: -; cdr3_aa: CASSQPQGNGDTEAFF
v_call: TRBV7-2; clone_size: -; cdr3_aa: CASSARTGGDYEQYF
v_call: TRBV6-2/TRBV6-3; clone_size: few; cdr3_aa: CASSSAGGSDTQYF
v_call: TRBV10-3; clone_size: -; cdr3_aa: CAISTLTNYGYTF
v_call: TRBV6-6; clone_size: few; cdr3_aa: CASSPPHTEAFF
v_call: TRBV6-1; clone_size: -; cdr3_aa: CASSHMAPGRLLGNTIYF
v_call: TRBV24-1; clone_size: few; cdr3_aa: CATSDPGDRPFYGYTF
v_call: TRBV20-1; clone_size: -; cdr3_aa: CSASHGPFSYNEQFF
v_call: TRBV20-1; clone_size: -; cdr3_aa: CSASSPEPTDTQYF
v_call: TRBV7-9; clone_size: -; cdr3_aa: CASSLVGDNHNEQFF
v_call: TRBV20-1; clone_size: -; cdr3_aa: CSARGGIGNQPQHF
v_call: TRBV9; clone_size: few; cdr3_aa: CASSPRQGRTEAFF
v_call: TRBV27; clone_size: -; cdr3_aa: CATWGGADGYTF
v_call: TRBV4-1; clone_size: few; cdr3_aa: CASSLPGTGDEKLFF
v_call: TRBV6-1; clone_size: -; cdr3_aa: CASRSGTGVAGANVLTF
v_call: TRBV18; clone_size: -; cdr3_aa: CASSPSPRDWSEQFF
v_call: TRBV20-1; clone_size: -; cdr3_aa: CSARDVFSDQPQHF
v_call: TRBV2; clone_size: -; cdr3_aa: CASRATGGVSSEQYF
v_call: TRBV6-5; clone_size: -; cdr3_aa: CASRTGGGTSTDTQYF
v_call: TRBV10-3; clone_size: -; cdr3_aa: CAISESRGGGSGANVLTF
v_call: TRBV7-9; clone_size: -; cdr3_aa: CASRTGTILNGYTF
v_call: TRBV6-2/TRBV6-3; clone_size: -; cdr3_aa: CASKQGAYGEQYF
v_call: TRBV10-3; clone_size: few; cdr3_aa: CAISESWDSSYEQYF
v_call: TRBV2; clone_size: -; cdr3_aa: CASIRQPYEQYF